This TCR beta chain was captured by sequencing in a study of blood T cell repertoires in COVID-19. Turning to the study itself: From the United States, Italy and Spain came samples of acute and convalescent COVID-19. PBMCs, B-cell-depleted T cells, or T cells were the source of the cDNA or gDNA that made up the material.

This CDR3 is built from 17 residues. The germline V gene has CDR1 LNHDA and CDR2 SQIVND (reference sequence). V lost 0 bases, J lost 4 bases, and 10 bases stayed unmatched. Per the authors' pipeline: Reference gene primer amplification yielded estimated nucleated cell counts. The assay was immunoSEQ multiplex PCR, and TCRdb's table has in-frame clones only and misses some. V, J and clone size derive from that table, while D and trimming were established from the DNA sequence. The table includes 160,000 or so clones, roughly 90% detected once. This chain uses TRBV19 with TRBJ1-2, with TRBD1 matching over 8 bases. The sequence came from a man aged 60 to 69 with acute or convalescent COVID-19. The sequenced sample consisted of peripheral blood. CDR3 bases: TGTGCCAGTAGTATAGATAGAGCAGGGGGCCTCGTCTATGGCTACACCTTC. It specifies CASSIDRAGGLVYGYTF.